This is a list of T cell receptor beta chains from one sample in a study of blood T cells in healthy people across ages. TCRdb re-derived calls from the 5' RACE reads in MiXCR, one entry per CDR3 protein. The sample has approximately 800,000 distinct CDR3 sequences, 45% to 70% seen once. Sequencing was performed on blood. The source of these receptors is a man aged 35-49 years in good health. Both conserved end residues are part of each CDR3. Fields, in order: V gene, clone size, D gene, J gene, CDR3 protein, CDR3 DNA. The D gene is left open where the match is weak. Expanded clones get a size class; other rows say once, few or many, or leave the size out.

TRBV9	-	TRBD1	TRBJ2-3	CASSEDRGHNTQYF	TGTGCCAGCAGCGAGGACAGGGGGCACAATACGCAGTATTTT
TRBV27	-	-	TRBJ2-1	CASSTWQGPHNEQFF	TGTGCCAGCTCGACTTGGCAGGGACCCCACAATGAGCAGTTCTTC
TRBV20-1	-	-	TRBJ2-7	CSASRRDIYYEQYF	TGCAGTGCTAGCCGCCGGGACATTTACTACGAGCAGTACTTC
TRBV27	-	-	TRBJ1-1	CASSFSSSGPLNTEAFF	TGTGCCAGCAGTTTTTCATCGTCGGGGCCCCTTAACACTGAAGCTTTCTTT
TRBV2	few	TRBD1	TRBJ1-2	CAGSGQTNYGYTF	TGTGCCGGCTCGGGACAGACCAACTATGGCTACACCTTC
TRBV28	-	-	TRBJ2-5	CASRKTPYARDEQYF	TGTGCCAGCAGAAAAACCCCCTACGCGCGCGATGAGCAGTACTTC
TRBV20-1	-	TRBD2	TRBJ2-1	CSAPGLAAIDQFF	TGCAGTGCTCCTGGACTAGCGGCGATTGATCAGTTCTTC
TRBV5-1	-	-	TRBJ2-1	CASSLDGSSSYNEQFF	TGCGCCAGCAGCTTGGACGGGTCGAGCTCCTACAATGAGCAGTTCTTC
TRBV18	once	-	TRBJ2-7	CASSPPSRGGNEQYF	TGTGCCAGCTCACCACCCAGCAGGGGAGGAAACGAGCAGTACTTC
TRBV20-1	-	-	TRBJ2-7	CSAHAGVEQYF	TGCAGTGCTCACGCAGGGGTCGAGCAGTACTTC
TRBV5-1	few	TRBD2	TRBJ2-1	CASSSGRAGVNEQFF	TGCGCCAGCAGCTCAGGACGAGCGGGAGTGAATGAGCAGTTCTTC
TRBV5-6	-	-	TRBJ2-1	CASSPGFGDVNEQFF	TGTGCCAGCAGCCCAGGGTTTGGGGACGTCAATGAGCAGTTCTTC
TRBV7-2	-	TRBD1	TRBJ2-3	CASSLVVGQGMTDTQYF	TGTGCCAGCAGCTTAGTCGTTGGACAGGGCATGACAGATACGCAGTATTTT
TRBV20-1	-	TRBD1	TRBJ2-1	CSATGTGGGRSYNEQFF	TGCAGTGCTACCGGGACAGGGGGGGGACGCTCCTACAATGAGCAGTTCTTC
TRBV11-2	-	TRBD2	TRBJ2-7	CASSPGTSGRGYYEQYF	TGTGCCAGCAGCCCCGGGACTAGCGGGAGAGGATACTACGAGCAGTACTTC
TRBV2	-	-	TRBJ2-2	CASSRQVFLTGELFF	TGTGCCAGCAGTCGACAGGTCTTCCTCACCGGGGAGCTGTTTTTT
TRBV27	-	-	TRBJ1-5	CASTLNWAPNQPQHF	TGTGCCAGCACTCTAAACTGGGCCCCAAATCAGCCCCAGCATTTT
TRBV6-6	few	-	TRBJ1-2	CASSTLSGYGYTF	TGTGCCAGCAGTACCCTAAGCGGCTATGGCTACACCTTC
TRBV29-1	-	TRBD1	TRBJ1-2	CSVVSTGDYGYTF	TGCAGCGTTGTGTCGACAGGGGACTATGGCTACACCTTC
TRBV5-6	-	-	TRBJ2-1	CASSLAKREQFF	TGTGCCAGCAGCTTGGCCAAGAGGGAGCAGTTCTTC
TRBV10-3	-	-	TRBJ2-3	CAISESLEDTQYF	TGTGCCATCAGTGAGTCGTTAGAGGATACGCAGTATTTT
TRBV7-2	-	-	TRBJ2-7	CASSQRSLYEQYF	TGTGCCAGCAGCCAGCGGAGCCTCTACGAGCAGTACTTC
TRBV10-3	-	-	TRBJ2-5	CAIGEMAGGEWAEYETQYF	TGTGCCATCGGTGAAATGGCCGGAGGGGAGTGGGCAGAATATGAGACCCAGTACTTC
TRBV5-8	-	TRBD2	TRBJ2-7	CASSQILTSGRSPHEQYF	TGTGCCAGCAGCCAGATTTTGACTAGCGGGAGGAGCCCCCACGAGCAGTACTTC
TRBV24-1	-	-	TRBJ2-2	CATSVKTRGNTGELFF	TGTGCCACCAGTGTCAAAACCAGGGGGAACACCGGGGAGCTGTTTTTT
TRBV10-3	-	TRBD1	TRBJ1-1	CAISESQTGGKTEAFF	TGTGCCATCAGTGAGTCCCAGACAGGGGGCAAGACTGAAGCTTTCTTT
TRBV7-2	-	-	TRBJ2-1	CASSVGMSRDEQFF	TGTGCCAGCAGCGTAGGGATGTCCCGCGATGAGCAGTTCTTC
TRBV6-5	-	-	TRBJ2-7	CASNRHGSYEQYF	TGTGCCAGCAATAGACATGGGAGCTACGAGCAGTACTTC
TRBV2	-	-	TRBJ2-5	CAGSDTIPWETQYF	TGTGCCGGCAGTGATACCATCCCCTGGGAGACCCAGTACTTC
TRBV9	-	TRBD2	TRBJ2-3	CASSETSGDTDTQYF	TGTGCCAGCAGCGAAACTAGCGGCGATACAGATACGCAGTATTTT
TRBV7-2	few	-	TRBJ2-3	CASSLSSGLSADTQYF	TGTGCCAGCAGCTTATCATCCGGCCTCTCGGCAGATACGCAGTATTTT
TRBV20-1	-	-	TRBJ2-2	CSALIPGVTGELFF	TGCAGTGCCCTAATTCCGGGAGTTACCGGGGAGCTGTTTTTT
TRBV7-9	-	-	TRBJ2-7	CASSIFDRRYEQYF	TGTGCCAGCAGCATCTTTGACAGAAGATACGAGCAGTACTTC
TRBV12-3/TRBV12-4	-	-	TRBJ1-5	CASIYSGNQPQHF	TGTGCCAGCATTTACTCGGGCAATCAGCCCCAGCATTTT
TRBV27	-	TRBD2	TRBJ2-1	CASGLAHNEQFF	TGTGCCAGCGGACTAGCCCACAATGAGCAGTTCTTC
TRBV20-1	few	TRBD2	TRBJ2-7	CSARDLGLAGGSSYEQYF	TGCAGTGCTAGAGATTTGGGACTAGCGGGGGGGAGCTCCTACGAGCAGTACTTC
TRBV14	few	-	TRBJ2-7	CASSQTGFGYYEQYF	TGTGCCAGCAGCCAAACAGGGTTTGGTTACTACGAGCAGTACTTC
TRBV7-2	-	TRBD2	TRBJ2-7	CASSSAGTSAEQYF	TGTGCCAGCAGCAGCGCGGGGACTAGCGCCGAGCAGTACTTC
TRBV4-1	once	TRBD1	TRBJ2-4	CASSQDGTNTGEQYF	TGCGCCAGCAGCCAAGATGGGACGAATACAGGGGAGCAGTACTTC
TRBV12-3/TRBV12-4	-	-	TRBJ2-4	CASSLVGVAKNIQYF	TGTGCCAGCAGTTTAGTAGGGGTAGCCAAAAACATTCAGTACTTC
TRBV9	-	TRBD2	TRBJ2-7	CASSVAGGRTNEQYF	TGTGCCAGCAGCGTAGCGGGAGGGCGAACTAACGAGCAGTACTTC
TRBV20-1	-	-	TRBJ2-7	CSARDTLKGRIYEQYF	TGCAGTGCTAGAGATACCCTGAAAGGGCGGATCTACGAGCAGTACTTC
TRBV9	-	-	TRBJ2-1	CASSVVGPGGGEQFF	TGTGCCAGCAGCGTAGTCGGACCAGGCGGGGGCGAGCAGTTCTTC
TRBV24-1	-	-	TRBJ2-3	CATSGGEFGTDTQYF	TGTGCCACCAGTGGGGGTGAATTTGGGACAGATACGCAGTATTTT
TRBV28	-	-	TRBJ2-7	CASSLIGSEYEQYF	TGTGCCAGCAGCCTCATTGGGAGTGAGTACGAGCAGTACTTC
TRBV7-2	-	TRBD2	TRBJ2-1	CASSFGTSGRAGEQFF	TGTGCCAGCAGCTTCGGGACTAGCGGGAGGGCGGGTGAGCAGTTCTTC
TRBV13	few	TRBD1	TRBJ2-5	CASSRQGAGTQYF	TGTGCCAGCAGCCGACAGGGCGCTGGGACCCAGTACTTC
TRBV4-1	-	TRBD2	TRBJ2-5	CASSQDLRGTNNGQYF	TGCGCCAGCAGCCAAGATCTGCGGGGGACCAACAATGGGCAGTACTTC
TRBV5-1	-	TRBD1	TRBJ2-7	CASTGQGSHEQYF	TGCGCCAGCACCGGACAGGGTTCCCACGAGCAGTACTTC
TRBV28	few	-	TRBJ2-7	CASSRHRGTRGEQYF	TGTGCCAGCAGCCGACATCGCGGGACAAGAGGCGAGCAGTACTTC
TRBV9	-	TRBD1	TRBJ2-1	CASTTGLDNEQFF	TGTGCCAGCACGACAGGGCTTGACAATGAGCAGTTCTTC
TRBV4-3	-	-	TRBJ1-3	CASSQSPESSGNTIYF	TGCGCCAGCAGCCAATCCCCCGAGAGCTCTGGAAACACCATATATTTT
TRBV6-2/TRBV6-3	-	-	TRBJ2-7	CASSYTRQYEQYF	TGTGCCAGCAGTTACACTAGACAGTACGAGCAGTACTTC
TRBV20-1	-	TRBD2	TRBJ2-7	CSAGTSGSTYSYEQYF	TGCAGTGCCGGGACTAGCGGGTCCACATACTCCTACGAGCAGTACTTC